What follows are 30 T cell receptor beta chains derived from one specimen sequenced in a study of blood T cell repertoires in COVID-19. Repertoires were generated with immunoSEQ multiplex PCR, while TCRdb's copy carries only in-frame clones and drops some. The sample has approximately 350,000 clones, roughly 89% seen once. Sequences were obtained from peripheral blood. The receptors originated from a woman aged 18 to 35 who had recovered from COVID-19.

The chain links TRBV5-1 to TRBJ2-2; 11 nucleotides align to TRBD2. After removal of 3 bases from V and 6 bases from J, the junction contained 10 bases not matched to a gene. This CDR3 spans 17 amino acids. Germline V gene data show CDR1 as SGHRS and CDR2 as YFSETQ. For the CDR3, the DNA is TGCGCCAGCAGCTCAATAATCATAGCGGGAGGGCCCGGGGAGCTGTTTTTT. As protein: CASSSIIIAGGPGELFF.

The chain has TRBV6-2 or TRBV6-3 and TRBJ2-1; either TRBD1 or TRBD2 may fit D (5 bases each). The germline V gene has CDR1 MNHEY and CDR2 SVGEGT. Between the trimmed V and J ends, which lost 6 bases and 5 bases, there was a span of 11 bases. The CDR3 covers 13 residues. CDR3 protein: CASSRGYNNEQFF. CDR3 bases: TGTGCCAGCAGCCGGGGCTATAACAATGAGCAGTTCTTC.

This sequence joins TRBV10-2 and TRBJ1-3; the D gene is possibly TRBD1 (6 bases). Deletions cut 6 bases from V and 0 bases from J, with 15 bases between. The CDR3 totals 16 residues. Per the germline V gene, CDR1 is WSHSY and CDR2 is SAAADI. CDR3 loop: CASRPGTLTSGNTIYF. Written as DNA, the CDR3 is TGCGCCAGCAGACCCGGGACACTTACCTCTGGAAACACCATATATTTT.

The rearrangement joins TRBV9 to TRBJ1-4; D not certain. Germline CDR1 and CDR2: SGDLS and YYNGEE. The CDR3 has 14 residues. V was shortened by 0 bases and J by 8 bases, with 11 bases between the two germline ends. The CDR3 nucleotides read TGTGCCAGCAGCGTAGGTCGGGGATTGGAAAAACTGTTTTTT. As protein: CASSVGRGLEKLFF.

About this clone itself: The same CDR3 is also encoded by other DNA sequences in this sample. The genes are TRBV6-5 and TRBJ1-1; 8 nucleotides align to TRBD1. The CDR3 contains 12 residues. Germline values: CDR1 MNHEY, CDR2 SVGAGI. V trimming: 6 bases; J trimming: 8 bases; junction bases outside the gene matches: 5. CDR3 amino acids: CASSRTGTEAFF. The DNA of the CDR3 is TGTGCCAGCAGCCGGACAGGGACAGAAGCTTTCTTT.

V and J are TRBV19 and TRBJ1-1, with D hard to call. Trimming took 1 base from V and 1 from J, leaving 10 bases between them. Germline CDR1 is LNHDA and CDR2 is SQIVND (reference sequence). This CDR3 region has 15 residues. This CDR3 reads CASSIGRLENTEAFF. CDR3 nucleotide sequence: TGTGCCAGTAGTATAGGAAGGCTAGAGAACACTGAAGCTTTCTTT.

This chain joins TRBV5-4 and TRBJ2-3; 11 bases map to TRBD2. The CDR3 extends over 16 amino acids. The germline V gene has CDR1 SGHNT and CDR2 YYREEE (reference sequence). Germline trimming cut 0 bases from V and 4 bases from J; bases unmatched to any gene: 4. This CDR3 is CASSLVAGGPADTQYF. CDR3 bases: TGTGCCAGCAGCTTGGTAGCGGGAGGGCCGGCAGATACGCAGTATTTT.

The rearrangement joins TRBV19 to TRBJ1-5; D perhaps matches TRBD1 (6 bases). This CDR3 spans 15 amino acids. CDR1 is LNHDA and CDR2 is SQIVND in the germline V gene (reference sequence). V lost 2 bases, J lost 2 bases, and 10 bases lay in between. In DNA form, the CDR3 reads TGTGCCAGTAGTATAAGCGGGGGCCGCAATCAGCCCCAGCATTTT. Its protein product is CASSISGGRNQPQHF.

This CDR3 is CASSLGPSWDEQYV. The CDR3 bases are TGTGCCAGCAGCTTAGGGCCTAGCTGGGACGAGCAGTACGTC. The chain employs TRBV11-2 and TRBJ2-7; TRBD2 is a possible D gene (5 bases). The CDR3 loop spans 14 amino acids. V was clipped by 1 base and J by 5 bases, with 12 bases between them. CDR1 is SGHAT and CDR2 is FQNNGV in the germline V gene.

The chain is built from TRBV5-4 and TRBJ2-1; 9 bases are a match to TRBD1. With V trimmed by 5 bases and J by 5 bases, 8 bases remained unmatched. Looked up from germline, CDR1 is SGHNT and CDR2 is YYREEE (reference sequence). The CDR3 contains 15 residues. CDR3 sequence (DNA): TGTGCCAGCAGTAACTCCGGGACAGGGAACAATGAGCAGTTCTTC. Translation: CASSNSGTGNNEQFF. The variable domain in full, completed from reference TRBV5-4 and TRBJ2-1, reads ETGVTQSPTHLIKTRGQQVTLRCSSQSGHNTVSWYQQALGQGPQFIFQYYREEENGRGNFPPRFSGLQFPNYSSELNVNALELDDSALYLCASSNSGTGNNEQFFGPGTRLTVL.

The chain uses TRBV25-1 and TRBJ1-2; 8 bases are shared with TRBD1. The V gene end was trimmed by 5 bases and the J gene end by 0 bases; junction bases not matched to a gene: 2. The CDR3 is 14 amino acids. The germline V gene has CDR1 MGHDK and CDR2 SYGVNS. CDR3 DNA: TGTGCCAGCAGTTCGACAGGGGCTAACTATGGCTACACCTTC. Protein: CASSSTGANYGYTF.

The V call is TRBV5-5, the J call TRBJ2-3, with unresolved D. Germline loops: CDR1 SGHKS, CDR2 YYEKEE (reference sequence). Trimming pared 0 bases from V and 7 bases from J, leaving 18 bases between. The CDR3 has 16 residues. The chain's CDR3 is CASSLAANLALNTQYF. The CDR3 DNA is TGTGCCAGCAGCTTGGCGGCTAATCTCGCACTAAATACGCAGTATTTT.

V gene TRBV3-1 (or the pseudogene TRBV3-2) combines with J gene TRBJ2-3; TRBD2 matches 8 bases. There are 15 residues in the CDR3. Trimming at V came to 2 bases and at J to 5 bases, leaving 6 bases not matched to a gene. Germline loops: CDR1 LGHDT, CDR2 YNNKEL (reference sequence). The CDR3 reads CASSQTGGPRDTQYF. CDR3 DNA sequence: TGTGCCAGCAGCCAAACGGGAGGGCCTCGAGATACGCAGTATTTT.

The chain couples TRBV30 to TRBJ1-1; TRBD1 matches 10 bases. The CDR3 is 14 residues long. Germline lookup yields CDR1 GTSNPN and CDR2 SVGIG (reference sequence). The V segment lost 4 bases and the J segment 11 bases; nucleotides outside the gene matches: 13. The CDR3 region is CAWIPGQGIQWAFF. The CDR3 DNA is TGTGCCTGGATTCCGGGACAGGGGATCCAATGGGCTTTCTTT.

V is TRBV5-3 and J is TRBJ2-7, with D possibly matching TRBD2 (6 bases). TRBV5-3 is known as an ORF, though its function is uncertain. This CDR3 region has 20 residues. Trimming stripped 0 bases from V and 3 bases from J, with 28 bases between. Written as DNA, the CDR3 is TGTGCCAGAAGCTTGGCCGACGGGACTGGCCCATTAACCCAGCTCTACGAGCAGTACGTC. Amino acid sequence: CARSLADGTGPLTQLYEQYV.

This chain uses TRBV5-4 with TRBJ1-1; 9 bases match TRBD1. CDR3 length: 16 residues. Germline V CDR1 and CDR2: SGHNT, YYREEE (reference sequence). The V gene end was trimmed by 4 bases and the J gene end by 3 bases; junction bases not matched to a gene: 10. CDR3 DNA sequence: TGTGCCAGCAGCACCTATTACAGGGGGCGCGACACTGAAGCTTTCTTT. This gives the protein CASSTYYRGRDTEAFF.

The V and J genes are TRBV6-6 and TRBJ2-1; D remains unclear. The CDR3 runs to 15 residues. Trimming stripped 2 bases from V and 3 bases from J, with 11 bases between. Germline assignment: CDR1 MNHNY and CDR2 SVGAGI (reference sequence). CDR3: CASSYASEIYNEQFF. For the CDR3, the DNA is TGTGCCAGCAGTTACGCCAGTGAAATCTACAATGAGCAGTTCTTC.

The chain uses TRBV15 and TRBJ1-1; D is unclear. Trimming pared 1 base from V and 8 bases from J, leaving 5 bases between. Germline V gene sequence: CDR1 LNHNV, CDR2 YYDKDF (reference sequence). The CDR3 contains 11 residues. The CDR3 is CATSRGREAFF. The DNA for the CDR3 is TGTGCCACCAGCAGAGGCCGGGAAGCTTTCTTT. Full variable domain (missing parts from reference TRBV15 and TRBJ1-1): DAMVIQNPRYQVTQFGKPVTLSCSQTLNHNVMYWYQQKSSQAPKLLFHYYDKDFNNEADTPDNFQSRRPNTSFCFLDIRSPGLGDTAMYLCATSRGREAFFGQGTRLTVV.

CDR3 residues: CASSIGSGANTGELFF. The CDR3 nucleotides are TGTGCCAGTAGTATAGGTAGCGGCGCGAACACCGGGGAGCTGTTTTTT. This chain links TRBV19 with TRBJ2-2; a possible D gene is TRBD2 (6 bases). CDR3 length: 16 residues. Deletions cut 1 base from V and 0 bases from J, with 9 bases between. Germline lookup yields CDR1 LNHDA and CDR2 SQIVND (reference sequence). Based on the CDR3 plus reference TRBV19 and TRBJ2-2, the full variable domain is DGGITQSPKYLFRKEGQNVTLSCEQNLNHDAMYWYRQDPGQGLRLIYYSQIVNDFQKGDIAEGYSVSREKKESFPLTVTSAQKNPTAFYLCASSIGSGANTGELFFGEGSRLTVL.

The chain has TRBV19 and TRBJ2-5, with D perhaps TRBD2 (7 bases). Germline values: CDR1 LNHDA, CDR2 SQIVND (reference sequence). The CDR3 spans 17 residues. The V end lost 5 bases, the J end lost 2 bases, and 21 bases lay between the germline ends. CDR3 amino acids: CASSPRSGGSSQETQYF. In DNA, the CDR3 is TGTGCCAGTAGTCCGCGTTCGGGGGGCTCGAGTCAAGAGACCCAGTACTTC.

The chain couples TRBV5-5 to TRBJ1-2; possibly TRBD1 for D (5 bases). V lost 5 bases, J lost 6 bases, and 20 bases lay in between. The CDR3 has 15 amino acids. Germline CDR1 is SGHKS and CDR2 is YYEKEE (reference sequence). CDR3 protein: CASSSEWQGIDGYTF. CDR3 coding DNA: TGTGCCAGCAGTTCTGAGTGGCAGGGTATCGATGGCTACACCTTC.

A single count supports this clone. This chain connects TRBV5-1 to TRBJ1-3, with 12 positions matching TRBD1. The CDR3 sequence is 18 residues long. Losses at the gene ends were 7 bases for V and 2 bases for J; bases not matched to a gene: 13. Germline V lookup: CDR1 SGHRS, CDR2 YFSETQ. The CDR3 spells CASSTRMGQGAAGNTIYF. The CDR3 DNA sequence: TGCGCCAGCTCCACAAGGATGGGACAGGGGGCCGCTGGAAACACCATATATTTT.

This chain uses TRBV11-2 with TRBJ2-3, with TRBD2 as a possible D gene (6 bases). The V gene lost 6 bases and the J gene lost 1 base, with 11 bases spanning the gap. The CDR3 has 14 amino acids. Germline-derived CDR1 and CDR2 are SGHAT and FQNNGV. The CDR3 loop is CASRPGLGTDTQYF. The CDR3 DNA is TGTGCCAGCAGGCCGGGACTCGGCACAGATACGCAGTATTTT.

The chain joins TRBV20-1 to TRBJ2-7; D is perhaps TRBD1 (6 bases). Trimming pared 5 bases from V and 2 bases from J, leaving 13 bases between. Germline CDR1 is DFQATT and CDR2 is SNEGSKA (reference sequence). CDR3 size: 13 residues. The CDR3 here is CSAGDRRTYEQYV. The CDR3, as DNA: TGCAGTGCTGGTGACAGGCGCACCTACGAGCAGTACGTC.

J is TRBJ2-3 and V is TRBV9; the match to TRBD2 covers 16 bases. CDR3 length equals 17 residues. Looked up from germline, CDR1 is SGDLS and CDR2 is YYNGEE. Germline trimming cut 4 bases from V and 5 bases from J; bases unmatched to any gene: 7. The CDR3 DNA is TGTGCCAGCAGCCGGGGGACTAGCGGGAGGGTGGGAGATACGCAGTATTTT. Encoded protein: CASSRGTSGRVGDTQYF.

This clone is a singleton in its sample. The genes are TRBV3-1 (or the pseudogene TRBV3-2) and TRBJ1-1, with TRBD1 as a possible D gene (5 bases). Germline CDR1 LGHDT, CDR2 YNNKEL (reference sequence). The CDR3 runs to 13 residues. The germline V and J ends were trimmed by 0 bases and 6 bases, with 8 bases remaining between them. CDR3 protein: CASSQEGGAEAFF. The CDR3 DNA reads TGTGCCAGCAGCCAAGAGGGGGGAGCTGAAGCTTTCTTT.

The gene calls are TRBV21-1 and TRBJ2-7; the table's D call TRBD1 went unverified against the DNA. TRBV21-1 is recorded as a pseudogene. There are 17 residues in the CDR3. The CDR3 reads CASSYRKKQGAFYEQYV. The CDR3 DNA sequence: TGTGCCAGCAGCTATAGAAAAAAGCAGGGGGCGTTTTACGAGCAGTACGTC.

The chain joins TRBV5-6 to TRBJ2-3; 14 bases are shared with TRBD2. The CDR3 has 17 residues. Trimming at V came to 0 bases and at J to 6 bases, leaving 6 bases not matched to a gene. Germline CDR1 is SGHDT and CDR2 is YYEEEE. Here the CDR3 reads CASSLGTSGRLIDTQYF. CDR3 DNA: TGTGCCAGCAGCTTGGGGACTAGCGGGAGGCTAATTGATACGCAGTATTTT.

This chain joins TRBV19 and TRBJ1-3; 8 bases line up with TRBD1. The ends lost 6 bases at V and 2 bases at J; junction bases unmatched: 3. This CDR3 has 14 residues. Germline V lookup: CDR1 LNHDA, CDR2 SQIVND (reference sequence). CDR3 sequence: CASSGQGTGNTIYF. The CDR3 DNA follows: TGTGCCAGTAGCGGACAGGGAACTGGAAACACCATATATTTT.

The rearrangement joins TRBV10-1 to TRBJ2-2, with 7 bases identical to TRBD2. Trimming cost V 6 bases and J 4 bases; bases outside gene matches: 8. Germline CDR1 reads WNHNN; CDR2 reads SYGVQD (reference sequence). This CDR3 contains 15 residues. CDR3 loop: CASSPKSGATGELFF. CDR3 in DNA: TGCGCCAGCAGCCCGAAAAGCGGGGCCACCGGGGAGCTGTTTTTT.